This T cell receptor beta chain derives from a study of shared clonotypes between healthy human individuals. Study-wide context: CD4 naive and CD4 memory each took three plates per donor, while CD8 naive took two and CD8 memory one.

The naive CD8 subset, CD45RO-negative cells positively selected for CCR7, excluded terminally differentiated effector memory CD45RA+ cells. Every one of the donors was a Caucasian adult that lived in Nashville, Tennessee. Per the germline V gene, CDR1 is MNHEY and CDR2 is SMNVEV (reference sequence). V was pared by 4 bases and J by 7 bases, with 6 bases of the junction left unmatched. The CDR3 extends over 13 amino acids. TCRdb's table, derived via immunoSEQ multiplex PCR, lists solely in-frame clones and lacks some. The sample lists about 2 million clones; about 95% were seen once. Findings of the study overall: Sampling involved blood alone; tissue repertoires likely differ.

A word on this clone: As yet, its antigen is unknown.

The chain carries TRBV27 and TRBJ2-7; TRBD1 matches 8 bases. Sequencing used naive CD8+ T cells sorted from blood. The receptor was isolated from a man between 18 and 35 years old in good health. Here the CDR3 DNA reads TGTGCCAGCAGTTCTCAGGGGGCGCAGGAGCAGTACTTC. This translates into CASSSQGAQEQYF.